The T cell receptor beta chain under discussion was sequenced for a study of blood T cell repertoires in COVID-19. Study overall: Donors in the United States, Italy and Spain gave samples during acute or convalescent COVID-19. Sample material is recorded as cDNA or gDNA derived from T cells, B-cell-depleted T cells, or PBMCs.

Using immunoSEQ multiplex PCR, the repertoire was profiled, and TCRdb retains in-frame clones only, with some absent. The sample consists of 150,000 to 200,000 clones, roughly 90% of them appearing once. There are 15 residues in the CDR3. All recovered Cohort 3 donors got two negative PCRs, got clearance, or saw symptom resolution. The chain recombines TRBV21-1 with TRBJ1-4; the listed D gene, TRBD1, was not tested against the DNA. TRBV21-1 is shown as a pseudogene. The sample was PBMCs or T cells enriched from blood (not recorded which). The receptor comes from a woman aged 45-59 years who had recovered from COVID-19. The CDR3 DNA sequence: TGTGCCAGCAGCAAAGGGGGCGAAGGGAATGAAAAACTGTTTTTT. Translating it yields CASSKGGEGNEKLFF.